This entry is about one T cell receptor beta chain. The antigen remains unidentified. Repertoires were generated with immunoSEQ multiplex PCR, while TCRdb's copy carries only in-frame clones and drops some. Here the sample spans more than 95,000 clones, around 90% being singletons. The V and J ends lost 1 base and 5 bases, in that order; junction bases with no gene match: 11. From germline, CDR1 is LNHDA and CDR2 SQIVND (reference sequence). The CDR3 is 17 residues long. The sample comes from a study of T cell responses to AZD1222 COVID-19 vaccine. Study-wide points: None of the repertoires were sampled until the peak T cell response had passed.

The clonotype originates from an adult in good health. The sample here was peripheral blood, taken on day 0 of AZD1222 vaccination. This chain joins TRBV19 and TRBJ1-5; 7 bases agree with TRBD1. CDR3 DNA sequence: TGTGCCAGTAGTATAGGCCCCAGGGGGTGGGTGGATCAGCCCCAGCATTTT. This sequence encodes CASSIGPRGWVDQPQHF.